These 17 T cell receptor beta chains were all obtained from the same sample, sequenced in a study of cytomegalovirus exposure and HLA in healthy donors (dated by TCRdb to about 2017). The library was built by means of the immunoSEQ multiplex PCR assay. For the multiplex PCR, a mixture combining 60 forward primers for TCR Vbeta segments and 13 reverse primers for TCR Jbeta segments was used. TCRdb holds this immuneACCESS table with in-frame rearrangements only. Some clones are missing; in checked studies, unresolved V genes explain under half, and the rest has no known cause. The table for this sample lists approximately 130,000 clones; roughly 80% of them were counted only once. Clones ranked in the top ten supply roughly 7.7% of the sample. Sequenced material: PBMCs. These receptors came from a woman in her forties or fifties in good health and CMV-seropositive.

The chain employs TRBV28 and TRBJ1-5, with 7 positions matching TRBD1. Germline V gene sequence: CDR1 MDHEN, CDR2 SYDVKM. V was clipped by 2 bases and J by 3 bases; unmatched bases: 7. The CDR3 length is 16 residues. CDR3 bases: TGTGCCAGCAGTTTACTAGGGGGCGGGGACAATCAGCCCCAGCATTTT. Residues: CASSLLGGGDNQPQHF.

The chain links TRBV19 to TRBJ2-1; the match to TRBD1 covers 8 bases. The trim removed 7 bases at V and 5 bases at J, leaving 7 bases unmatched. Per germline, CDR1 LNHDA and CDR2 SQIVND (reference sequence). The CDR3 sequence is 14 residues long. CDR3 coding DNA: TGTGCCAGTATCAACAGGGGGTCCGACAATGAGCAGTTCTTC. It translates to CASINRGSDNEQFF.

This chain uses TRBV9 with TRBJ2-3, with 8 positions matching TRBD1. The CDR3 totals 17 residues. The germline V gene has CDR1 SGDLS and CDR2 YYNGEE. Trimming removed 1 base from V and 3 bases from J; junction bases left unmatched: 10. CDR3 region: CASSVSTGGKGTDTQYF. CDR3 in DNA: TGTGCCAGCAGCGTATCTACAGGGGGTAAGGGTACAGATACGCAGTATTTT.

CDR3 protein: CASSRTSGGTGELFF. CDR3 bases: TGTGCCAGCAGTAGGACTAGCGGGGGGACCGGGGAGCTGTTTTTT. The chain combines TRBV6-6 with TRBJ2-2; TRBD2 matches at 14 bases. The CDR3 contains 15 residues. The J segment lost 5 bases and the V segment lost 5 bases, leaving 1 base of the junction unmatched. CDR1 MNHNY and CDR2 SVGAGI come from the germline V gene (reference sequence).

V usage is TRBV6-6 and J usage is TRBJ1-5, with 8 bases identical to TRBD1. Trimming at V came to 6 bases and at J to 1 base, leaving 8 bases not matched to a gene. This CDR3 is built from 16 residues. In germline, CDR1 is MNHNY, CDR2 SVGAGI (reference sequence). CDR3 amino acids: CASRGAGGRSNQPQHF. CDR3 nucleotide sequence: TGTGCCAGCAGGGGTGCAGGGGGCCGAAGCAATCAGCCCCAGCATTTT.

This chain connects TRBV5-4 to TRBJ2-5, with D possibly matching TRBD1 (5 bases). Trimming stripped 2 bases from V and 5 bases from J, with 10 bases between. CDR3 length: 13 amino acids. CDR1 and CDR2 from the germline V gene are SGHNT and YYREEE (reference sequence). CDR3 protein: CASSLGAAETQYF. CDR3 coding DNA: TGTGCCAGCAGCTTAGGGGCCGCGGAGACCCAGTACTTC.

The gene calls are TRBV5-1 and TRBJ1-2; 8 bases line up with TRBD1. This CDR3 region has 16 residues. Losses at the gene ends were 0 bases for V and 4 bases for J; bases not matched to a gene: 8. Germline V gene data show CDR1 as SGHRS and CDR2 as YFSETQ. CDR3 protein: CASSLESGGLFYGYTF. CDR3 sequence (DNA): TGCGCCAGCAGCTTGGAATCAGGGGGCCTTTTCTATGGCTACACCTTC.

The gene calls are TRBV19 and TRBJ2-1; TRBD2 agrees at 7 bases. V lost 1 base to trimming and J lost 7 bases; unmatched junction nucleotides: 7. The length of the CDR3 is 15 residues. Germline CDR1 and CDR2: LNHDA and SQIVND (reference sequence). The CDR3 region is CASSIAGGSLNEQFF. The CDR3 coding sequence is TGTGCCAGTAGTATAGCAGGCGGGAGTCTGAATGAGCAGTTCTTC.

This chain uses TRBV7-2 with TRBJ2-7, with unresolved D. The CDR3 is 13 residues long. Germline CDR1 reads SGHTA; CDR2 reads FQGNSA. V shed 1 base and J shed 3 bases, with 7 bases lying between them. The CDR3 here is CASSLDRNYEQYF. The DNA for the CDR3 is TGTGCCAGCAGCTTAGACAGAAACTACGAGCAGTACTTC.

The J gene is TRBJ1-6, the V gene TRBV27, with a tentative D call TRBD1 (6 bases). The CDR3 consists of 16 residues. Looked up from germline, CDR1 is MNHEY and CDR2 is SMNVEV (reference sequence). The V and J ends lost 3 bases and 6 bases respectively, with 15 bases between them. CDR3 region: CASSLGGGASNSPLHF. CDR3 DNA: TGTGCCAGCAGTTTGGGGGGGGGCGCTAGTAATTCACCCCTCCACTTT.

V gene TRBV5-1 combines with J gene TRBJ2-2; TRBD1 might be the D (5 bases). Germline V lookup: CDR1 SGHRS, CDR2 YFSETQ. The CDR3 runs to 15 residues. V was pared by 3 bases and J by 6 bases, with 15 bases between. CDR3 nucleotide sequence: TGCGCCAGCAGCTCGGACACCGGCCACCCCGGGGAGCTGTTTTTT. Translating it yields CASSSDTGHPGELFF.

In its sample, this clone was seen a few times. The same CDR3 can be traced to other DNA sequences in this sample. The chain combines TRBV7-3 with TRBJ2-3; D gene ambiguous. This CDR3 is built from 15 residues. V was shortened by 2 bases and J by 0 bases, with 9 bases between the two germline ends. Germline CDR1 and CDR2: SGHTA and FQGTGA. This chain's CDR3 is CASSLLGTSTDTQYF. DNA of the CDR3: TGTGCCAGCAGCTTACTAGGCACTAGCACAGATACGCAGTATTTT.

This clone has only one observation. The V and J genes are TRBV11-2 and TRBJ2-2; 9 bases map to TRBD2. This CDR3 comprises 16 residues. Losses at the gene ends were 5 bases for V and 2 bases for J; bases not matched to a gene: 6. CDR1 and CDR2 from the germline V gene are SGHAT and FQNNGV. Here the CDR3 reads CASSPRLAVNTGELFF. In DNA, the CDR3 is TGTGCCAGCAGCCCCAGACTAGCGGTTAACACCGGGGAGCTGTTTTTT.

The rearrangement uses TRBV9 and TRBJ2-3; TRBD2 aligns across 9 bases. Germline V CDR1 and CDR2: SGDLS, YYNGEE. V shed 0 bases and J 7 bases; nucleotides not matched to a gene: 12. The CDR3 runs 17 residues. The CDR3 loop is CASSVATGSGGPHTQYF. CDR3 sequence (DNA): TGTGCCAGCAGCGTAGCTACGGGAAGCGGGGGGCCCCATACGCAGTATTTT. Full variable domain (missing parts from reference TRBV9 and TRBJ2-3): DSGVTQTPKHLITATGQRVTLRCSPRSGDLSVYWYQQSLDQGLQFLIQYYNGEERAKGNILERFSAQQFPDLHSELNLSSLELGDSALYFCASSVATGSGGPHTQYFGPGTRLTVL.

The chain couples TRBV5-5 to TRBJ2-3; D may be TRBD2 (6 bases). V lost 0 bases and J lost 2, with 16 bases in between. The CDR3 is 17 residues long. The V gene's germline CDR1 is SGHKS and CDR2 YYEKEE (reference sequence). CDR3 protein: CASSLGGGNDPTDTQYF. CDR3 nucleotide sequence: TGTGCCAGCAGCTTGGGTGGAGGGAACGACCCCACAGATACGCAGTATTTT.

The J gene is TRBJ2-7, the V gene TRBV7-2, with TRBD2 matching 9 bases. The length of the CDR3 is 14 residues. With 4 bases clipped from V and 7 bases from J, the junction kept 8 bases outside the gene matches. The V gene's germline CDR1 is SGHTA and CDR2 FQGNSA. Written as DNA, the CDR3 is TGTGCCAGCAGCTCCTTAGCGGGAGTGGAAGAGCAGTACTTC. It yields the protein CASSSLAGVEEQYF.

The chain employs TRBV19 and TRBJ2-1; a possible D gene is TRBD2 (6 bases). There are 13 residues in the CDR3. The V and J ends lost 3 bases and 8 bases respectively, with 11 bases between them. Germline V CDR1 and CDR2: LNHDA, SQIVND (reference sequence). This chain's CDR3 is CASSIGTHDEQFF. The CDR3 nucleotides are TGTGCCAGTAGTATTGGGACTCACGATGAGCAGTTCTTC.